Below are 25 T cell receptor beta chains sequenced from a single sample in a study of blood T cell repertoires in COVID-19. Measured with immunoSEQ multiplex PCR; TCRdb has only the in-frame clones, and not every one. In the table there are 50,000 or so clones, roughly four fifths of which are singletons. Sequences were obtained from peripheral blood. All receptors derive from a man between 35 and 55 years old with acute or convalescent COVID-19.

The chain couples TRBV6-5 to TRBJ1-1, with D perhaps TRBD1 (5 bases). In germline, CDR1 is MNHEY, CDR2 SVGAGI. Deletions cut 2 bases from V and 4 bases from J, with 14 bases between. CDR3 length: 15 amino acids. This CDR3 is CASSYRSRATTEAFF. As DNA, the CDR3 is TGTGCCAGCAGTTACCGGAGCAGGGCGACCACTGAAGCTTTCTTT.

The J gene is TRBJ2-5, the V gene TRBV5-1; 9 bases agree with TRBD1. With 0 bases clipped from V and 7 bases from J, the junction kept 13 bases outside the gene matches. The CDR3 extends over 17 amino acids. Germline V gene sequence: CDR1 SGHRS, CDR2 YFSETQ. The CDR3 loop is CASSLASGTGSSRTQYF. CDR3 coding DNA: TGCGCCAGCAGCTTGGCCTCCGGGACAGGGTCTTCCCGGACCCAGTACTTC.

The chain couples TRBV19 to TRBJ2-7, with unresolved D. The germline V gene encodes CDR1 LNHDA and CDR2 SQIVND (reference sequence). V lost 1 base and J 2 bases, leaving 6 bases between the germline ends. This CDR3 contains 13 residues. CDR3 region: CASSIADTYEQYF. The CDR3 bases are TGTGCCAGTAGTATAGCAGACACCTACGAGCAGTACTTC.

The CDR3 coding sequence is TGTGCCAGCAGCACCGCCGGGGGGAGGGAGACCCAGTACTTC. It translates to CASSTAGGRETQYF. V and J are TRBV5-4 and TRBJ2-5, with TRBD2 matching over 7 bases. Trimming cost V 4 bases and J 5 bases; bases outside gene matches: 8. The germline gives CDR1 SGHNT, CDR2 YYREEE (reference sequence). The length of the CDR3 is 14 residues.

This chain connects TRBV4-1 to TRBJ1-2, with a weak D call TRBD1 (5 bases). V lost 1 base, J lost 1 base, and 10 bases lay in between. CDR1 is MGHRA and CDR2 is YSYEKL in the germline V gene. CDR3 length equals 15 residues. The CDR3 DNA reads TGCGCCAGCAGCCAAGGGGCAGGGAATAACTATGGCTACACCTTC. Its translation is CASSQGAGNNYGYTF.

As regards this clone: The junction does not match germline at one end; this may be a read error. The chain employs TRBV12-3 or TRBV12-4 and TRBJ2-1; 11 bases are a match to TRBD2. This CDR3 has 13 residues. The CDR3 DNA is TGTGCCAGCAGTCTAGCGGGGGGCAATGAGCAGTTCTTC. It is translated as CASSLAGGNEQFF.

The J gene is TRBJ1-3, the V gene TRBV19; maybe TRBD1 (5 bases). Looked up from germline, CDR1 is LNHDA and CDR2 is SQIVND (reference sequence). This CDR3 has 14 residues. V was trimmed by 5 bases and J by 2 bases, leaving 10 bases between them. The CDR3 reads CASSLTGPGNTIYF. The CDR3 region has the DNA TGTGCCAGTAGTCTCACAGGTCCTGGAAACACCATATATTTT.

J is TRBJ2-5 and V is TRBV5-6; maybe TRBD2 (5 bases). CDR3 length: 13 residues. V lost 2 bases and J 2 bases, leaving 7 bases between the germline ends. In germline, CDR1 is SGHDT, CDR2 YYEEEE. CDR3 nucleotides: TGTGCCAGCAGCTTCTGGGAGCAAGAGACCCAGTACTTC. It codes for CASSFWEQETQYF.

J is TRBJ1-1 and V is TRBV18; D is undetermined. V shed 3 bases and J shed 0 bases, with 14 bases lying between them. CDR3 length: 16 amino acids. The germline V gene encodes CDR1 KGHSH and CDR2 LQKENI. CDR3 sequence reads: CASSPVGGKMNTEAFF. The CDR3 DNA is TGTGCCAGCTCACCGGTGGGAGGCAAAATGAACACTGAAGCTTTCTTT.

The rearrangement uses TRBV7-2 and TRBJ1-3, with D possibly matching TRBD1 (5 bases). The CDR3 runs 16 residues. V shed 3 bases and J shed 2 bases, with 14 bases lying between them. Germline assignment: CDR1 SGHTA and CDR2 FQGNSA. In DNA, the CDR3 is TGTGCCAGCAGCTTTTCGAGCAGGGTAGCTGGAAACACCATATATTTT. Translating it yields CASSFSSRVAGNTIYF.

The chain links TRBV5-1 to TRBJ1-6; D is ambiguous. The germline V gene has CDR1 SGHRS and CDR2 YFSETQ. The CDR3 is 15 residues long. Trimming shortened V by 5 bases and J by 0 bases, and 9 bases separated the two germline ends. DNA for the CDR3: TGCGCCAGCAGAGAGAGGAGCTCCTATAATTCACCCCTCCACTTT. This encodes CASRERSSYNSPLHF.

This clone is labeled as medium-sized. The genes are TRBV19 and TRBJ1-1, with D possibly TRBD1 on 6 matching bases. The CDR3 totals 13 residues. Germline CDR1 is LNHDA and CDR2 is SQIVND (reference sequence). V lost 3 bases and J 1 base, leaving 6 bases between the germline ends. For the CDR3, the DNA is TGTGCCAGTAGTATGGGACAGAACACTGAAGCTTTCTTT. Translating it yields CASSMGQNTEAFF.

The chain links TRBV11-2 to TRBJ1-1; perhaps TRBD1 as D (5 bases). In germline, CDR1 is SGHAT, CDR2 FQNNGV. The V gene lost 1 base and the J gene lost 7 bases, with 7 bases spanning the gap. This CDR3 contains 12 residues. The CDR3 sequence is CASSLGQREAFF. DNA of the CDR3: TGTGCCAGCAGCTTAGGACAGCGTGAAGCTTTCTTT.

This chain uses TRBV28 with TRBJ1-2; the D is unclear. The CDR3 is 15 amino acids. The V end was cut by 3 bases, the J end by 8 bases, with 19 bases between. Germline CDR1 reads MDHEN; CDR2 reads SYDVKM. CDR3 in amino acids: CASSFSSGRTQGYTF. In DNA, the CDR3 is TGTGCCAGCAGTTTCTCCTCCGGACGGACTCAAGGCTACACCTTC.

The chain recombines TRBV5-1 with TRBJ1-1; possibly TRBD1 for D (6 bases). Germline loops: CDR1 SGHRS, CDR2 YFSETQ. This CDR3 spans 13 amino acids. Trimming pared 1 base from V and 6 bases from J, leaving 10 bases between. DNA for the CDR3: TGCGCCAGCAGCTTGACAGGGCCCGCTGAAGCTTTCTTT. Its protein is CASSLTGPAEAFF.

The chain has TRBV7-9 and TRBJ1-1; no definite D call. Germline-derived CDR1 and CDR2 are SEHNR and FQNEAQ (reference sequence). This CDR3 comprises 13 residues. Trimming pared 5 bases from V and 3 bases from J, leaving 10 bases between. The CDR3 region has the DNA TGTGCCAGCAGCCAGGTTGGTGACACTGAAGCTTTCTTT. Translated, it gives CASSQVGDTEAFF.

The V gene is TRBV7-8, the J gene TRBJ1-2; 9 bases match TRBD1. The CDR3 consists of 15 residues. The V gene's germline CDR1 is SGHVS and CDR2 FQNEAQ. After removal of 3 bases from V and 4 bases from J, the junction contained 6 bases not matched to a gene. The CDR3 here is CASSFTGGSGYGYTF. CDR3 sequence (DNA): TGTGCCAGCAGCTTTACAGGGGGCTCGGGCTATGGCTACACCTTC.

The rearrangement uses TRBV9 and TRBJ1-2, with D possibly TRBD1 on 5 matching bases. CDR1 and CDR2 from the germline V gene are SGDLS and YYNGEE. This CDR3 region has 14 residues. The V end lost 0 bases, the J end lost 3 bases, and 9 bases lay between the germline ends. The CDR3 loop reads CASSVGRAYYGYTF. CDR3 in DNA: TGTGCCAGCAGCGTAGGCAGGGCTTACTATGGCTACACCTTC.

This clone is medium-sized by share. The genes are TRBV7-9 and TRBJ2-7, with a tentative D call TRBD1 (6 bases). CDR1 and CDR2 (germline): SEHNR, FQNEAQ (reference sequence). Trimming shortened V by 1 base and J by 5 bases, and 9 bases separated the two germline ends. The CDR3 is 13 residues long. The CDR3 sequence is CASSLDRVDEQYF. In DNA, the CDR3 is TGTGCCAGCAGCTTAGACAGGGTCGACGAGCAGTACTTC.

The chain links TRBV7-2 to TRBJ1-1; no definite D call. The CDR3 loop spans 13 amino acids. Germline V lookup: CDR1 SGHTA, CDR2 FQGNSA. Trimming shortened V by 1 base and J by 1 base, and 4 bases separated the two germline ends. This CDR3 reads CASSLGQNTEAFF. CDR3 sequence (DNA): TGTGCCAGCAGCTTAGGACAGAACACTGAAGCTTTCTTT.

The rearrangement joins TRBV5-4 to TRBJ2-7, with TRBD1 matching 9 bases. The germline V gene has CDR1 SGHNT and CDR2 YYREEE (reference sequence). The CDR3 runs 14 residues. V shed 3 bases and J 6 bases; nucleotides not matched to a gene: 7. The CDR3 coding sequence is TGTGCCAGCAGCTCCCGGACAGGGGATTTCGAGCAGTACTTC. It codes for CASSSRTGDFEQYF.

V is TRBV21-1 and J is TRBJ2-2; TRBD1, the D gene given by the table, was not confirmed from the DNA. TRBV21-1 is termed a pseudogene. The CDR3 is 16 amino acids. Here the CDR3 reads CASSIGQGARVGELFF. The CDR3 coding sequence is TGTGCCAGCAGCATCGGACAGGGGGCGCGGGTCGGGGAGCTGTTTTTT.

The chain is built from TRBV27 and TRBJ2-7, with a weak D call TRBD1 (6 bases). The CDR3 extends over 15 amino acids. Germline lookup yields CDR1 MNHEY and CDR2 SMNVEV (reference sequence). The V end lost 2 bases, the J end lost 3 bases, and 14 bases lay between the germline ends. The CDR3 loop reads CASSLRAGANYEQYF. Here the CDR3 DNA reads TGTGCCAGCAGTTTAAGGGCAGGGGCGAACTACGAGCAGTACTTC.

This sequence joins TRBV6-5 and TRBJ2-5; TRBD2 matches 11 bases. The CDR3 covers 15 residues. The J segment lost 1 base and the V segment lost 6 bases, leaving 4 bases of the junction unmatched. Germline CDR1 MNHEY, CDR2 SVGAGI. The CDR3: CASRLAGASQETQYF. DNA for the CDR3: TGTGCCAGCAGACTAGCGGGGGCCAGCCAAGAGACCCAGTACTTC.

The chain joins TRBV6-2 or TRBV6-3 to TRBJ2-7; TRBD2 agrees at 8 bases. The CDR3 has 15 residues. In germline, CDR1 is MNHEY, CDR2 SVGEGT. Germline trimming cut 3 bases from V and 4 bases from J; bases unmatched to any gene: 8. CDR3 protein: CASSYLGLEFYEQYF. The DNA for the CDR3 is TGTGCCAGCAGTTATCTGGGACTAGAGTTTTACGAGCAGTACTTC.